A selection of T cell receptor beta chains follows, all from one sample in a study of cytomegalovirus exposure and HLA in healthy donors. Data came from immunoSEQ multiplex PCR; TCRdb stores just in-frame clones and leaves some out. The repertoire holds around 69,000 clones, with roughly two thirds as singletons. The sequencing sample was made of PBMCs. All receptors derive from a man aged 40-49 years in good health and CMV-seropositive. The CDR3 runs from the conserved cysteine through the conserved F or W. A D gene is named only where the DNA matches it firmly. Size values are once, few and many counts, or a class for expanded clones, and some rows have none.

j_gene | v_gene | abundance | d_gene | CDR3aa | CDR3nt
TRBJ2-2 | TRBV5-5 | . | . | CASRIMAKRTGELFF | TGTGCCAGCAGAATAATGGCGAAGAGGACCGGGGAGCTGTTTTTT
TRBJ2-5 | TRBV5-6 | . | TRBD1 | CASSLLQGAQTQYF | TGTGCCAGCAGCTTGTTACAGGGGGCGCAGACCCAGTACTTC
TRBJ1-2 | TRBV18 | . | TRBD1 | CASLLQQGDGYTF | TGTGCCAGCTTACTACAACAGGGGGATGGCTACACCTTC
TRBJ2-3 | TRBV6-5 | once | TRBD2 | CASSYSTLAGGDTQYF | TGTGCCAGCAGTTACTCCACACTAGCGGGAGGGGATACGCAGTATTTT
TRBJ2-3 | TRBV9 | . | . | CASSVATSADTQYF | TGTGCCAGCAGCGTAGCTACCAGCGCAGATACGCAGTATTTT
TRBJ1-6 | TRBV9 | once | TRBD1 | CASSGDRGYSPLHF | TGTGCCAGCAGCGGGGACAGGGGTTATTCACCCCTCCACTTT
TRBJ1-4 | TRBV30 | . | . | CASSGGLNEKLFF | TGTGCCTCCTCGGGGGGACTTAATGAAAAACTGTTTTTT
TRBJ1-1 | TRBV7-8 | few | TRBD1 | CASRRQGGNTEAFF | TGTGCCAGCAGACGACAGGGGGGGAACACTGAAGCTTTCTTT
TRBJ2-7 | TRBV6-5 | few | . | CASSYGPRFYEQYF | TGTGCCAGCAGTTACGGGCCGAGATTCTACGAGCAGTACTTC
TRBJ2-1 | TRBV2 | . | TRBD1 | CASSERTGDNEQFF | TGTGCCAGCAGTGAGCGGACAGGAGACAATGAGCAGTTCTTC
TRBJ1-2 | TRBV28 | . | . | CASSFSGILDYGYTF | TGTGCCAGCAGTTTCTCAGGGATTTTGGACTATGGCTACACCTTC
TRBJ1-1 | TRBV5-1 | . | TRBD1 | CASSSRDRTMNTEAFF | TGCGCCAGCAGCTCCCGGGACAGAACAATGAACACTGAAGCTTTCTTT
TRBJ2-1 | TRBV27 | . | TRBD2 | CASSLNPGLAGNEQFF | TGTGCCAGCAGTTTAAACCCGGGACTAGCGGGAAATGAGCAGTTCTTC
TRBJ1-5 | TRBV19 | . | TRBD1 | CASSRTATGGQPQHF | TGTGCCAGTAGTCGAACCGCCACAGGGGGTCAGCCCCAGCATTTT
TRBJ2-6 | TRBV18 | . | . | CASSPSSGANVLTF | TGTGCCAGCTCTCCCTCGTCTGGGGCCAACGTCCTGACTTTC
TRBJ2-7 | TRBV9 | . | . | CASSPDLGGQLRSYEQYF | TGTGCCAGCAGCCCCGACCTTGGGGGACAACTTCGGTCCTACGAGCAGTACTTC
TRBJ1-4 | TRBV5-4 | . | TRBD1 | CASSLGATTGNFEKLFF | TGTGCCAGCAGCTTGGGGGCTACGACAGGGAATTTCGAAAAACTGTTTTTT
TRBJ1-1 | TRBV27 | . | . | CASSPGGNTEAFF | TGTGCCAGCAGTCCAGGAGGAAACACTGAAGCTTTCTTT
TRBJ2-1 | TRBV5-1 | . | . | CASSLGGGRQNEQFF | TGCGCCAGCAGCTTGGGCGGGGGCCGGCAGAATGAGCAGTTCTTC
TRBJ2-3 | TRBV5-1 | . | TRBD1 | CASRDGTDTGTDTRYF | TGCGCCAGCAGGGATGGGACAGATACGGGGACAGATACGCGGTATTTT
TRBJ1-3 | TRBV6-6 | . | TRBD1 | CASRATGGGNTIYF | TGTGCCAGCAGGGCGACAGGGGGCGGAAACACCATATATTTT
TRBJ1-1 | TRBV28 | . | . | CASSLGHLNTEAFF | TGTGCCAGCAGTTTGGGACACTTGAACACTGAAGCTTTCTTT
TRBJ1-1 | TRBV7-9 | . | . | CASSLGSGGSTEAFF | TGTGCCAGCAGCTTAGGATCGGGGGGTTCCACTGAAGCTTTCTTT
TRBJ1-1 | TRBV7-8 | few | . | CASSTTGLNTEAFF | TGTGCCAGCAGCACAACAGGGCTGAACACTGAAGCTTTCTTT
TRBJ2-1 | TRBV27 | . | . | CASSLGPGFGEQFF | TGTGCCAGCAGTTTGGGCCCAGGGTTTGGTGAGCAGTTCTTC
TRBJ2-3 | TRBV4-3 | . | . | CASSEGVTDTQYF | TGCGCCAGCTCCGAGGGGGTAACAGATACGCAGTATTTT
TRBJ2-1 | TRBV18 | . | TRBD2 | CASSPLAGEQFF | TGTGCCAGCTCACCCCTAGCGGGTGAGCAGTTCTTC
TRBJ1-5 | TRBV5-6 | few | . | CASSRRDRDTYQPQHF | TGTGCCAGCAGCCGCCGGGACCGGGACACTTATCAGCCCCAGCATTTT
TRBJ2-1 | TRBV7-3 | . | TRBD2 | CASGREGINEQFF | TGTGCCAGCGGGCGGGAGGGAATCAATGAGCAGTTCTTC